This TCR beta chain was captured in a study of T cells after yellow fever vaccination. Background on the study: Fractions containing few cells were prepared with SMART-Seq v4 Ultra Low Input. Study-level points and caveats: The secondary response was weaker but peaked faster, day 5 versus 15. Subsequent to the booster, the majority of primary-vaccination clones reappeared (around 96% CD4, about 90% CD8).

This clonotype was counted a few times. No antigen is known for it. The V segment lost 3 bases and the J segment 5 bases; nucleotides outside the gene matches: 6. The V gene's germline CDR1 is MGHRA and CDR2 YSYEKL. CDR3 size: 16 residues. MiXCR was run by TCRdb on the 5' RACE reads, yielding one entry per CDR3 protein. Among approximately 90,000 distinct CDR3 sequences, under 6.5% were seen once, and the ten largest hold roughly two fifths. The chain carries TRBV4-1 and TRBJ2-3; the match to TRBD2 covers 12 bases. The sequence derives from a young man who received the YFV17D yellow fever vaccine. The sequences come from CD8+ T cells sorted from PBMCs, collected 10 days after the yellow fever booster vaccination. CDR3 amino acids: CASSQATTSGGDTQYF. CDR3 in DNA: TGCGCCAGCAGCCAGGCCACGACTAGCGGGGGAGATACGCAGTATTTT.